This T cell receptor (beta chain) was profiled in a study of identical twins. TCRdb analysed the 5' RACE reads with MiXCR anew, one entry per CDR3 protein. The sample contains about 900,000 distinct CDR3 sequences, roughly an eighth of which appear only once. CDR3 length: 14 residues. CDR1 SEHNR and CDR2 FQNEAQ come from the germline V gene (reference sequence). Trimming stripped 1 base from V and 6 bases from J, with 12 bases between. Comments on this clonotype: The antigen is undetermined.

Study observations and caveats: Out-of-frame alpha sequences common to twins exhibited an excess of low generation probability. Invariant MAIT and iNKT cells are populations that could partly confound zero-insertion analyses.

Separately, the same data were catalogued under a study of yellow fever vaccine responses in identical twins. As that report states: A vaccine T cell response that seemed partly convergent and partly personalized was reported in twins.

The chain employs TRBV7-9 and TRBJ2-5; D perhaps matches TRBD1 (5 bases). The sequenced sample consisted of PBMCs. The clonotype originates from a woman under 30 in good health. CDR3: CASSLGQSRQTQYF. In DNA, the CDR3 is TGTGCCAGCAGCTTAGGACAGTCCCGACAGACCCAGTACTTC.